These 27 T cell receptor beta chains share one sample of origin, sequenced in a study of radiation and T cells in renal cell carcinoma. The table came from immunoSEQ multiplex PCR; TCRdb's copy has only in-frame clones and leaves some out. The table has 130,000 or so clones, less than 85% seen once. Time point defined: baseline pretreatment blood. Treatment: 15 Gy SBRT to primary tumor, nephrectomy 4 weeks later. The sequenced sample was blood, obtained from a patient whose treatment included radiotherapy and nephrectomy. The receptors were gathered from a woman in her 50s with renal cell carcinoma.

The V and J genes are TRBV9 and TRBJ2-1; TRBD2 matches 9 bases. This CDR3 spans 16 amino acids. With 2 bases clipped from V and 3 bases from J, the junction kept 6 bases outside the gene matches. Germline CDR1 SGDLS, CDR2 YYNGEE. CDR3 amino acids: CASSVSGGPLYNEQFF. The CDR3 DNA follows: TGTGCCAGCAGCGTCAGCGGGGGGCCCCTCTACAATGAGCAGTTCTTC.

The gene calls are TRBV5-4 and TRBJ1-2, with 7 bases matching TRBD1. The CDR3 is 14 residues long. Germline loops: CDR1 SGHNT, CDR2 YYREEE (reference sequence). The junction had 5 bases not matched to a gene; V was cut back by 1 base and J by 5 bases. As DNA, the CDR3 is TGTGCCAGCAGCTTGCGAGGGGGCACTTATGGCTACACCTTC. It specifies CASSLRGGTYGYTF.

This chain uses TRBV10-3 with TRBJ1-1, with 8 bases identical to TRBD1. Germline trimming cut 9 bases from V and 0 bases from J; bases unmatched to any gene: 6. Germline CDR1 and CDR2: ENHRY and SYGVKD. The CDR3 covers 14 residues. The CDR3 region has the DNA TGTGCCATAGGGACAGGCACCATGAACACTGAAGCTTTCTTT. As protein: CAIGTGTMNTEAFF.

V is TRBV10-2 and J is TRBJ1-2; TRBD1 is a possible D gene (5 bases). The CDR3 length is 15 residues. In germline, CDR1 is WSHSY, CDR2 SAAADI. Trimming left V 0 bases short and J 1 base short, with 9 bases between. The CDR3 here is CASSESARDNYGYTF. CDR3 DNA sequence: TGCGCCAGCAGTGAGTCCGCCAGGGATAACTATGGCTACACCTTC.

This chain joins TRBV6-6 and TRBJ2-3; D is unresolved. The CDR3 spans 14 residues. The germline CDR1 and CDR2 sequences are MNHNY and SVGAGI (reference sequence). Trimming removed 0 bases from V and 3 bases from J, with 7 bases in between. The CDR3 is CASSYSPETDTQYF. In nucleotides, the CDR3 is TGTGCCAGCAGTTACTCGCCGGAAACAGATACGCAGTATTTT.

The V call is TRBV5-6, the J call TRBJ2-6, with 7 bases that match TRBD1. Trimming at V came to 0 bases and at J to 7 bases, leaving 10 bases not matched to a gene. The germline gives CDR1 SGHDT, CDR2 YYEEEE. The CDR3 extends over 17 amino acids. CDR3 bases: TGTGCCAGCAGCTTGGTCGGACAGGCCTCCAGTGCCAACGTCCTGACTTTC. Translated, it gives CASSLVGQASSANVLTF. The full variable domain, with the rest looked up from reference TRBV5-6 and TRBJ2-6, is DAGVTQSPTHLIKTRGQQVTLRCSPKSGHDTVSWYQQALGQGPQFIFQYYEEEERQRGNFPDRFSGHQFPNYSSELNVNALLLGDSALYLCASSLVGQASSANVLTFGAGSRLTVL.

The J gene is TRBJ2-4, the V gene TRBV7-9; D remains unclear. Trimming pared 5 bases from V and 4 bases from J, leaving 18 bases between. The germline V gene encodes CDR1 SEHNR and CDR2 FQNEAQ (reference sequence). This CDR3 comprises 16 residues. CDR3 DNA: TGTGCCAGCAGCCCGGGCCTCTGGGCTGGAAAAAACATTCAGTACTTC. The encoded protein is CASSPGLWAGKNIQYF.

The chain couples TRBV27 to TRBJ1-5; D remains ambiguous. CDR3 size: 12 residues. Trimming stripped 8 bases from V and 2 bases from J, with 7 bases between. Germline V CDR1 and CDR2: MNHEY, SMNVEV (reference sequence). The CDR3 protein is CASWSGNQPQHF. The CDR3 DNA sequence: TGTGCCAGCTGGAGTGGCAATCAGCCCCAGCATTTT.

This clone showed up just a few times. The J gene is TRBJ2-5, the V gene TRBV28, with D perhaps TRBD2 (6 bases). Trimming took 4 bases from V and 4 from J, leaving 16 bases between them. Per germline, CDR1 MDHEN and CDR2 SYDVKM. The CDR3 is made up of 15 amino acids. CDR3 region: CASSSSVTSPETQYF. The CDR3 coding sequence is TGTGCCAGCAGTTCCTCGGTGACTAGTCCAGAGACCCAGTACTTC.

CDR3 sequence: CASSPPGGSPLHF. CDR3 nucleotides: TGTGCCAGCAGCCCCCCTGGGGGTTCACCCCTCCACTTT. The chain combines TRBV9 with TRBJ1-6; TRBD1 might be the D (5 bases). This CDR3 has 13 amino acids. Looked up from germline, CDR1 is SGDLS and CDR2 is YYNGEE. The ends were cut back, 4 bases at V and 9 bases at J, with 11 bases in the middle.

The chain carries TRBV4-2 and TRBJ1-2, with D maybe TRBD1 (5 bases). CDR1 and CDR2 from the germline V gene are LGHNA and YNFKEQ. There are 15 residues in the CDR3. V was shortened by 0 bases and J by 3 bases, with 11 bases between the two germline ends. This CDR3 is CASSQEVTGHYGYTF. The CDR3 DNA sequence: TGTGCCAGCAGCCAAGAGGTTACAGGACACTATGGCTACACCTTC.

The chain is built from TRBV9 and TRBJ2-6; 7 bases are shared with TRBD1. The V and J ends lost 4 bases and 0 bases, in that order; junction bases with no gene match: 4. The CDR3 contains 16 residues. Per the germline V gene, CDR1 is SGDLS and CDR2 is YYNGEE. CDR3 loop: CASSRGPSSGANVLTF. In DNA, the CDR3 is TGTGCCAGCAGCAGGGGGCCGAGCTCTGGGGCCAACGTCCTGACTTTC.

V is TRBV12-5 and J is TRBJ2-1, with TRBD1 as a possible D gene (5 bases). There are 12 residues in the CDR3. Germline-derived CDR1 and CDR2 are LGHNT and FRNRAP. Trimming shortened V by 1 base and J by 13 bases, and 11 bases separated the two germline ends. CDR3 nucleotides: TGTGCTAGTGGTTTGGGCCAGGGTTATCAGTTCTTC. It specifies CASGLGQGYQFF.

The rearrangement joins TRBV7-7 to TRBJ2-3, with 11 bases matching TRBD2. V was clipped by 2 bases and J by 5 bases; unmatched bases: 3. There are 15 residues in the CDR3. Germline values: CDR1 SSHAT, CDR2 FNYEAQ (reference sequence). The CDR3 loop is CASSLLLAGVDTQYF. The CDR3 DNA is TGTGCCAGCAGCTTACTACTAGCGGGGGTAGATACGCAGTATTTT.

This clone is a singleton in its sample. The genes are TRBV4-1 and TRBJ2-7, with D possibly being TRBD2 (5 bases). V lost 4 bases and J 2 bases, leaving 9 bases between the germline ends. CDR3 size: 13 residues. CDR1 is MGHRA and CDR2 is YSYEKL in the germline V gene. CDR3 in amino acids: CASSLAGAYEQYF. The DNA of the CDR3 is TGCGCCAGCAGCCTAGCCGGGGCCTACGAGCAGTACTTC.

J is TRBJ2-1 and V is TRBV29-1; the match to TRBD1 covers 11 bases. Germline-derived CDR1 and CDR2 are SQVTM and ANQGSEA. This CDR3 is 13 amino acids long. V gave up 7 bases and J gave up 7 bases; unmatched junction bases: 6. The CDR3 nucleotides are TGCAGCGGGGACAGGGGGTTTAAAAATGAGCAGTTCTTC. Protein sequence: CSGDRGFKNEQFF.

The genes are TRBV29-1 and TRBJ1-2, with D possibly TRBD1 on 6 matching bases. CDR3 length: 14 residues. The germline V gene has CDR1 SQVTM and CDR2 ANQGSEA. V lost 0 bases and J lost 8, with 16 bases in between. CDR3 sequence (DNA): TGCAGCGTTGAAGATCACGGGGGCGCACAGGGCTACACCTTC. It codes for CSVEDHGGAQGYTF.

The rearrangement uses TRBV27 and TRBJ1-5, with D perhaps matching TRBD1 (6 bases). Trimming removed 6 bases at V and 8 bases at J, with 11 bases between. The CDR3 runs to 12 residues. Per the germline V gene, CDR1 is MNHEY and CDR2 is SMNVEV (reference sequence). For the CDR3, the DNA is TGTGCCAGCAGCACCACAGGGAAGCCCCAGCATTTT. The encoded protein is CASSTTGKPQHF.

The chain employs TRBV18 and TRBJ2-3, with 10 bases fitting TRBD1. The V and J ends lost 4 bases and 1 base, in that order; junction bases with no gene match: 2. CDR1 is KGHSH and CDR2 is LQKENI in the germline V gene. CDR3 length: 15 amino acids. The CDR3 sequence: CASSLDRGRTDTQYF. The CDR3 DNA follows: TGTGCCAGCTCACTCGACAGGGGGCGCACAGATACGCAGTATTTT.

The rearrangement joins TRBV30 to TRBJ1-1; 10 bases line up with TRBD1. Germline V lookup: CDR1 GTSNPN, CDR2 SVGIG (reference sequence). J lost 7 bases, V lost 5 bases, and 10 bases had no gene match. CDR3 length equals 14 residues. The CDR3 loop is CAWHPGQGVIEAFF. CDR3 nucleotides: TGTGCCTGGCACCCCGGACAGGGGGTGATTGAAGCTTTCTTT.

This rearrangement joins TRBV5-1 to TRBJ1-1, with TRBD1 identical over 9 bases. The junction had 6 bases not matched to a gene; V was cut back by 2 bases and J by 4 bases. This CDR3 is built from 15 residues. Germline V gene data show CDR1 as SGHRS and CDR2 as YFSETQ. CDR3 in DNA: TGCGCCAGCAGCTTTGACCTGACAGGGGGCACTGAAGCTTTCTTT. It is translated as CASSFDLTGGTEAFF.

The chain combines TRBV7-2 with TRBJ2-1, with 8 bases lining up with TRBD1. From germline, CDR1 is SGHTA and CDR2 FQGNSA. V lost 4 bases, J lost 14 bases, and 13 bases stayed unmatched. The CDR3 extends over 14 amino acids. CDR3 bases: TGTGCCAGCAGCTCATCAGCTGGACAGGGAGAAAAGTTCTTC. It encodes CASSSSAGQGEKFF.

The table lists this clone with a few counts. In nucleotides, the CDR3 is TGTGCCAGCAGTGAAGCCGACGGGTTTGGAAACACCATATATTTT. Encoded protein: CASSEADGFGNTIYF. The rearrangement uses TRBV6-1 and TRBJ1-3; D gene unclear. Germline-derived CDR1 and CDR2 are MNHNS and SASEGT. CDR3 length: 15 amino acids. The V and J ends lost 0 bases and 3 bases respectively, with 9 bases between them.

The sample holds a few counts of this clone. The chain couples TRBV7-6 to TRBJ1-1; maybe TRBD1 (6 bases). This CDR3 region has 12 residues. Germline CDR1 and CDR2: SGHVS and FNYEAQ. Trimming stripped 1 base from V and 10 bases from J, with 10 bases between. The CDR3 region has the DNA TGTGCCAGCAGCTTAGTCGGACAGACAGCTTTCTTT. This encodes CASSLVGQTAFF.

The CDR3 nucleotides are TGTGCCAGCACGAGGGGGGGCAGGGGGCCCACTGAAGCTTTCTTT. It specifies CASTRGGRGPTEAFF. This chain joins TRBV6-5 and TRBJ1-1; 8 positions agree with TRBD1. Per germline, CDR1 MNHEY and CDR2 SVGAGI. The CDR3 runs 15 residues. With 7 bases clipped from V and 4 bases from J, the junction kept 11 bases outside the gene matches.

This rearrangement joins TRBV19 to TRBJ2-7, with D perhaps assigned TRBD1 or TRBD2 (5 bases each). Germline V lookup: CDR1 LNHDA, CDR2 SQIVND (reference sequence). The CDR3 consists of 14 residues. The germline V and J ends were trimmed by 5 bases and 3 bases, with 14 bases remaining between them. The CDR3 DNA reads as TGTGCCAGTAGTGGCCGGGACGGCTTCTACGAGCAGTACTTC. Translated, it gives CASSGRDGFYEQYF. The full variable domain, its missing parts supplied by reference TRBV19 and TRBJ2-7, is DGGITQSPKYLFRKEGQNVTLSCEQNLNHDAMYWYRQDPGQGLRLIYYSQIVNDFQKGDIAEGYSVSREKKESFPLTVTSAQKNPTAFYLCASSGRDGFYEQYFGPGTRLTVT.

The sample holds a few counts of this clone. Other DNA sequences in this sample translate to the same CDR3. V is TRBV18 and J is TRBJ2-7; weak D call: TRBD1 (6 bases). The V and J ends lost 3 bases and 4 bases respectively, with 13 bases between them. The V gene's germline CDR1 is KGHSH and CDR2 LQKENI. The CDR3 loop spans 14 amino acids. This CDR3 is CASSPAGQGYEQYF. CDR3 nucleotides: TGTGCCAGCTCACCTGCCGGGCAGGGGTACGAGCAGTACTTC. Using reference TRBV18 and TRBJ2-7 for the parts outside the CDR3, the full variable domain is NAGVMQNPRHLVRRRGQEARLRCSPMKGHSHVYWYRQLPEEGLKFMVYLQKENIIDESGMPKERFSAEFPKEGPSILRIQQVVRGDSAAYFCASSPAGQGYEQYFGPGTRLTVT.